The T cell receptor beta chain under discussion was sequenced for a study of graft-versus-host responses after intestinal transplantation. Marrow obtained after transplant originated from the posterior iliac crest or elsewhere. Comment on this clone: Its antigen is unknown.

The study, taken as a whole, reports: Peak circulating GvH clone levels were associated with early post-transplant HvG declines.

Using immunoSEQ multiplex PCR, the repertoire was profiled, and TCRdb retains in-frame clones only, with some absent. There are about 69,000 clones in the sample; over 85% occur only once, and about 6.7% lies in the top ten. V was pared by 0 bases and J by 6 bases, with 6 bases of the junction left unmatched. The CDR3 is 16 amino acids. Germline loops: CDR1 MNHNS, CDR2 SASEGT. Sequences were derived from bone marrow, sampled almost 750 days after intestinal transplantation. The source of this sequence is a human patient who received an intestinal transplant, so some T cells may come from the graft donor. The rearrangement uses TRBV6-1 and TRBJ1-4; 8 bases match TRBD1. Written as DNA, the CDR3 is TGTGCCAGCAGTGAAGCGATCGACAGGGGATATGAAAAACTGTTTTTT. Amino acid sequence: CASSEAIDRGYEKLFF.